This T cell receptor (beta chain) originates from a study of blood T cell repertoires in COVID-19. Study details: PBMCs, B-cell-depleted T cells, or T cells provided the cDNA or gDNA that made up the material.

Sequenced by immunoSEQ multiplex PCR; TCRdb stores in-frame clones only, minus some. Of some 65,000 clones listed, 85% are singletons. The CDR3 loop spans 15 amino acids. The V and J ends lost 6 bases and 0 bases respectively, with 9 bases between them. Germline V CDR1 and CDR2: SGHTA, FQGNSA. The rearrangement joins TRBV7-2 to TRBJ1-6; D not certain. The sample consisted of peripheral blood. The receptor was isolated from a man older than 75 with acute or convalescent COVID-19. The CDR3 loop reads CASREGNSYNSPLHF. The CDR3 region has the DNA TGTGCCAGCAGGGAGGGAAACTCCTATAATTCACCCCTCCACTTT.